This TCR beta chain is from a study of TIL therapy for anti-PD-1-resistant metastatic lung cancer. Time point reported: pre-treatment sample, taken before nivolumab and TIL therapy. Germline assignment: CDR1 LNHDA and CDR2 SQIVND (reference sequence). Trimming cost V 3 bases and J 4 bases, with 12 bases left between them. CDR3 length: 14 amino acids. This was the immunoSEQ v3 assay. The data were produced by immunoSEQ multiplex PCR, yet TCRdb's version contains in-frame clones alone and is incomplete. The sample records 60,000 or so clones, roughly 69% being singletons. Source: blood, taken at baseline. This TCR was recovered from a person aged 25 to 80 with non-small cell lung cancer. The chain has TRBV19 and TRBJ1-2; TRBD1 might be the D (5 bases). CDR3 DNA sequence: TGTGCCAGTAGTATTCAGGGAACCGCCTATGGCTACACCTTC. This translates into CASSIQGTAYGYTF.